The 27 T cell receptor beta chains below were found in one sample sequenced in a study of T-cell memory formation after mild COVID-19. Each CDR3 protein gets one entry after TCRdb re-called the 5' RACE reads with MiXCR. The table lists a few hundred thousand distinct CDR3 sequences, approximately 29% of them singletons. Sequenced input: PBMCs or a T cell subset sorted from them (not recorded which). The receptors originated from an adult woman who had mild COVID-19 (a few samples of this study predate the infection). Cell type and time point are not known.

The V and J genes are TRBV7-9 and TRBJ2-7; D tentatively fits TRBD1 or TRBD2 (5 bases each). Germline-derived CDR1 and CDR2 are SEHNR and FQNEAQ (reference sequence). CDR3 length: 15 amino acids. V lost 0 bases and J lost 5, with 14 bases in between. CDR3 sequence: CASSLAGPRSDEQYF. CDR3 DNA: TGTGCCAGCAGCTTAGCGGGACCCAGATCGGACGAGCAGTACTTC.

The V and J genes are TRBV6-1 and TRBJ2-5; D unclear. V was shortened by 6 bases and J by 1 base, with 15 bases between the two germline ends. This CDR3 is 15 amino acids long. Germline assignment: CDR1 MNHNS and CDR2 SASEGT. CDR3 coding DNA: TGTGCCAGCAGCGCCTTTTGGCGGTCCCAAGAGACCCAGTACTTC. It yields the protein CASSAFWRSQETQYF.

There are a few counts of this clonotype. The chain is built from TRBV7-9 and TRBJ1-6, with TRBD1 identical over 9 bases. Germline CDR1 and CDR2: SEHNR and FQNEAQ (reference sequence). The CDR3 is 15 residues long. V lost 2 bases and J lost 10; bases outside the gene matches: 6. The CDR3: CASSLKGQGASPLHF. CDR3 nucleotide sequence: TGTGCCAGCAGCTTAAAGGGACAGGGAGCATCACCCCTCCACTTT.

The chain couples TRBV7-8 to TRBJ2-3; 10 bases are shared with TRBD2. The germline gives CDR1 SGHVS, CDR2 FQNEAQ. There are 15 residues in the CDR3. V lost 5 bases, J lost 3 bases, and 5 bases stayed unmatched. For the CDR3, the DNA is TGTGCCAGCAGCCGTGGACTAGCGGAAACAGATACGCAGTATTTT. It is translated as CASSRGLAETDTQYF.

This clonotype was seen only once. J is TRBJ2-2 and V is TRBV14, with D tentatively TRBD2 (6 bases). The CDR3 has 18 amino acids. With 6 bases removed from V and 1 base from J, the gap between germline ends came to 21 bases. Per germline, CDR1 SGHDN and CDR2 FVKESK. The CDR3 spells CASRPSKFGGWNTGELFF. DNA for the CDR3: TGTGCCAGCAGGCCAAGCAAGTTCGGAGGGTGGAACACCGGGGAGCTGTTTTTT. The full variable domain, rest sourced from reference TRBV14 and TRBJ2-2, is EAGVTQFPSHSVIEKGQTVTLRCDPISGHDNLYWYRRVMGKEIKFLLHFVKESKQDESGMPNNRFLAERTGGTYSTLKVQPAELEDSGVYFCASRPSKFGGWNTGELFFGEGSRLTVL.

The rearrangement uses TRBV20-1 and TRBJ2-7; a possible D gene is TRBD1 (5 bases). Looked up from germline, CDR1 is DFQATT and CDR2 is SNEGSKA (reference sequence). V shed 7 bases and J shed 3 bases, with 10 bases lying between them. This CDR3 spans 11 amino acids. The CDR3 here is CSGRRDYEQYF. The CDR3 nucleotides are TGCAGTGGTCGCAGGGACTACGAGCAGTACTTC.

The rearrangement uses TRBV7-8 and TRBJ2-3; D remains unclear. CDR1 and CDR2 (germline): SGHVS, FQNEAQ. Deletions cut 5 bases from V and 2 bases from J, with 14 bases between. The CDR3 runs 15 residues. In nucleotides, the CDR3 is TGTGCCAGCAGCCCGCGGCAGATTTTCACAGATACGCAGTATTTT. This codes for CASSPRQIFTDTQYF.

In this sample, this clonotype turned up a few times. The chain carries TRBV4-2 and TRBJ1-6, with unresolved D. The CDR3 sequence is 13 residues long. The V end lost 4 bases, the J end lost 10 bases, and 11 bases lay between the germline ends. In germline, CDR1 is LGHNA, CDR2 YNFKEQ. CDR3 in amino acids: CASSPTLVSPLHF. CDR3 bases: TGTGCCAGCAGCCCAACGTTGGTATCACCCCTCCACTTT.

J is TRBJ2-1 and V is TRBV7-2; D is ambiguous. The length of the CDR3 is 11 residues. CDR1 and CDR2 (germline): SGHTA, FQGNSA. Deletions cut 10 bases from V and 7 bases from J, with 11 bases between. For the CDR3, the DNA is TGTGCCACCTCATTTAGGAATGAGCAGTTCTTC. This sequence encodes CATSFRNEQFF.

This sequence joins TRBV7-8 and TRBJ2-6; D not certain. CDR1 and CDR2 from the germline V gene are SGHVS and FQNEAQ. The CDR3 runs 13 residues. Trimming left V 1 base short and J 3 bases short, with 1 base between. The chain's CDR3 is CASSLVGANVLTF. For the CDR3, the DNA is TGTGCCAGCAGCTTAGTTGGGGCCAACGTCCTGACTTTC.

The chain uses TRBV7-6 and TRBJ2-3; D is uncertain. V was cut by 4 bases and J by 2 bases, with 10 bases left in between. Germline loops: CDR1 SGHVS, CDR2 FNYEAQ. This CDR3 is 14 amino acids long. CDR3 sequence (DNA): TGTGCCAGCAGCTCTTGGAGCCCCACAGATACGCAGTATTTT. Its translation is CASSSWSPTDTQYF.

The CDR3 DNA reads as TGCGCCAGCAGCCGCCACCCCTGGACAGGGGATGATGGTCAGCCCCAGCATTTT. Translating it yields CASSRHPWTGDDGQPQHF. The chain carries TRBV5-1 and TRBJ1-5, with 9 nucleotides matching TRBD1. V lost 4 bases, J lost 6 bases, and 17 bases stayed unmatched. Per the germline V gene, CDR1 is SGHRS and CDR2 is YFSETQ. This CDR3 is built from 18 residues.

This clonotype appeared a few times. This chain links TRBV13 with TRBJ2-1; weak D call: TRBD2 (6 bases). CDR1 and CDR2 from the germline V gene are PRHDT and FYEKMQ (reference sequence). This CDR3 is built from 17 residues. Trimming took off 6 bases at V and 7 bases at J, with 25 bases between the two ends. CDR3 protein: CASSHRISGTVGNEQFF. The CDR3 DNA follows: TGTGCCAGCAGTCATCGAATCTCTGGGACTGTGGGGAATGAGCAGTTCTTC.

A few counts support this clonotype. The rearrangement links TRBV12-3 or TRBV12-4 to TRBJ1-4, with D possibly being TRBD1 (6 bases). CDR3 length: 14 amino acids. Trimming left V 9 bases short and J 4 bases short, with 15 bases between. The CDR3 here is CASNQGTVNEKLFF. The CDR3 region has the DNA TGTGCCAGTAACCAGGGGACCGTTAATGAAAAACTGTTTTTT.

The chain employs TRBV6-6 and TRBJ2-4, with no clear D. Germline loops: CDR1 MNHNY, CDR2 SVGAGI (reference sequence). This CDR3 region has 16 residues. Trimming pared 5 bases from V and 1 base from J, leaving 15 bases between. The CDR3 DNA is TGTGCCAGCAGTCCCCTGATGGCCACCGCCAAAAACATTCAGTACTTC. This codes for CASSPLMATAKNIQYF.

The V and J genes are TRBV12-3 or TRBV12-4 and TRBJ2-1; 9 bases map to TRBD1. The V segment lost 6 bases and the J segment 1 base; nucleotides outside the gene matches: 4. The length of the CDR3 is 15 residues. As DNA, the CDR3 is TGTGCCAGCAGAATCGACAGGGGGTCCTACAATGAGCAGTTCTTC. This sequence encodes CASRIDRGSYNEQFF.

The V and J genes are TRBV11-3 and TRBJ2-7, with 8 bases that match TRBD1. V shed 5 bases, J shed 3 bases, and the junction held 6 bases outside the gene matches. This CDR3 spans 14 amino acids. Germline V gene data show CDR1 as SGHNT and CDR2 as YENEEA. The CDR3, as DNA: TGTGCCAGCAGCCCATCAGGGACAGGCTACGAGCAGTACTTC. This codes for CASSPSGTGYEQYF.

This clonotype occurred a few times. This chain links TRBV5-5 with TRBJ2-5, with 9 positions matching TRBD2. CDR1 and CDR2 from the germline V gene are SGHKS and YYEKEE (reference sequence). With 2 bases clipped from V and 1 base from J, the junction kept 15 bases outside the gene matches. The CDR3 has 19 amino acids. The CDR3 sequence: CASSFGGLAGNRFQETQYF. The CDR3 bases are TGTGCCAGCAGCTTCGGGGGGCTAGCGGGAAACCGCTTCCAAGAGACCCAGTACTTC.

The chain's CDR3 is CASSLGSGVSYNEQFF. CDR3 bases: TGTGCCAGCAGCTTAGGGAGCGGGGTGTCCTACAATGAGCAGTTCTTC. This sequence joins TRBV7-9 and TRBJ2-1; 7 bases agree with TRBD2. The ends lost 1 base at V and 1 base at J; junction bases unmatched: 4. CDR3 size: 16 residues. Per germline, CDR1 SEHNR and CDR2 FQNEAQ (reference sequence).

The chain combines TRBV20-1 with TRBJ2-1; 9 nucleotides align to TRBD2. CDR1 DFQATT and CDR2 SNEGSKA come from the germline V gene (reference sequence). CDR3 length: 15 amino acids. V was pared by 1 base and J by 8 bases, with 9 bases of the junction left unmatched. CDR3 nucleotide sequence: TGCAGTGCTAGAGTATTAGCGGGAGTGTTGGATGAGCAGTTCTTC. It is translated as CSARVLAGVLDEQFF.

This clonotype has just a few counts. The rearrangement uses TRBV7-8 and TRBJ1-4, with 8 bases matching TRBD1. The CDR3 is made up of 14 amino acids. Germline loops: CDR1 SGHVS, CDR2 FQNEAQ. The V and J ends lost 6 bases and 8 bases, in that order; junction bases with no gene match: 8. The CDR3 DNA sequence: TGTGCCAGCAGATACGGGACAGGAAAGGAAAAACTGTTTTTT. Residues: CASRYGTGKEKLFF.

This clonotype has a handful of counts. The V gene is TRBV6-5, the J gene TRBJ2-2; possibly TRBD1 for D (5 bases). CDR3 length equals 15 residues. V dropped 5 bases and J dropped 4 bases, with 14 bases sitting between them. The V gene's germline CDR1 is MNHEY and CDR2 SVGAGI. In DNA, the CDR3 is TGTGCCAGCAGTACCTCAGGGTTGGGCACCGGGGAGCTGTTTTTT. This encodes CASSTSGLGTGELFF.

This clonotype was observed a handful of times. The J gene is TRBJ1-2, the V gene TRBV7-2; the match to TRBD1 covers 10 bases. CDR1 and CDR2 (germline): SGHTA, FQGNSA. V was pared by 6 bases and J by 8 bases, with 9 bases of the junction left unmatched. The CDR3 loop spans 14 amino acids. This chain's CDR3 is CASRPTGGYPGYTF. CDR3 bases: TGTGCCAGCAGACCGACAGGGGGCTACCCGGGCTACACCTTC. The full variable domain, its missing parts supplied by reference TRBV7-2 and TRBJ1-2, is GAGVSQSPSNKVTEKGKDVELRCDPISGHTALYWYRQSLGQGLEFLIYFQGNSAPDKSGLPSDRFSAERTGGSVSTLTIQRTQQEDSAVYLCASRPTGGYPGYTFGSGTRLTVV.

CDR3 coding DNA: TGTGCCATCAGAGCAATCGACGAGCAGTACTTC. Amino acid sequence: CAIRAIDEQYF. This chain joins TRBV10-3 and TRBJ2-7; D call uncertain. Germline CDR1 and CDR2: ENHRY and SYGVKD. V was cut by 6 bases and J by 5 bases, with 8 bases left in between. There are 11 residues in the CDR3.

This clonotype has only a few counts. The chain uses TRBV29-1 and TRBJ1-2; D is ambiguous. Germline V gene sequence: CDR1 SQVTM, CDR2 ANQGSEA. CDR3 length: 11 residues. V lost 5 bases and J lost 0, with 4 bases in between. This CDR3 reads CSVRSNYGYTF. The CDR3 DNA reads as TGCAGCGTTCGATCTAACTATGGCTACACCTTC.

The CDR3 spells CASRVTGDYYGYTF. CDR3 coding DNA: TGTGCCAGCAGGGTGACAGGGGATTACTATGGCTACACCTTC. The chain couples TRBV5-4 to TRBJ1-2, with TRBD1 matching over 8 bases. CDR3 size: 14 residues. Germline values: CDR1 SGHNT, CDR2 YYREEE (reference sequence). J lost 3 bases, V lost 5 bases, and 6 bases had no gene match.

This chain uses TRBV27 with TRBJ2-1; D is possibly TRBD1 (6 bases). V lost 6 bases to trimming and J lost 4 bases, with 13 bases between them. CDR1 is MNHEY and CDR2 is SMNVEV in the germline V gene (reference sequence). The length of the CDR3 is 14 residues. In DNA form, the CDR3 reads TGTGCCAGCAGAAGGGGGAACGCATACAATGAGCAGTTCTTC. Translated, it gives CASRRGNAYNEQFF.